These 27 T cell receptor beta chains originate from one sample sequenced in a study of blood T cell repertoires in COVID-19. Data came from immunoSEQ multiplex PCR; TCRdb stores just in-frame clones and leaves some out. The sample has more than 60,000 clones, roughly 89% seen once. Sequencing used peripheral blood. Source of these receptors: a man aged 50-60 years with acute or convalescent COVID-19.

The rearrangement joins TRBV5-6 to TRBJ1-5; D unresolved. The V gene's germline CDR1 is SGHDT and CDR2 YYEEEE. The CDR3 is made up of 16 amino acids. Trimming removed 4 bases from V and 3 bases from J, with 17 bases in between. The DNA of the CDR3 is TGTGCCAGCAGCGTCTTCTCCGTCGGGAACAATCAGCCCCAGCATTTT. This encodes CASSVFSVGNNQPQHF.

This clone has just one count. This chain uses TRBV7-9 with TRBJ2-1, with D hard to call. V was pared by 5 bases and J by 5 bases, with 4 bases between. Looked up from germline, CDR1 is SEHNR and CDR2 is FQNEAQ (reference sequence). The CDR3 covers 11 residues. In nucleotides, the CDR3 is TGTGCCAGCAGCCTAAACAATGAGCAGTTCTTC. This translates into CASSLNNEQFF.

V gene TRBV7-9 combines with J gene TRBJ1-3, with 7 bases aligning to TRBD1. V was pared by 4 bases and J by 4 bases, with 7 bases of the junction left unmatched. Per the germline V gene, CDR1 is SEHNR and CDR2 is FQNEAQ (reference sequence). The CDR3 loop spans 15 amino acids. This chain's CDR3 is CASSSRGGQGNTIYF. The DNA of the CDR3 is TGTGCCAGCAGCTCGAGAGGGGGCCAAGGAAACACCATATATTTT.

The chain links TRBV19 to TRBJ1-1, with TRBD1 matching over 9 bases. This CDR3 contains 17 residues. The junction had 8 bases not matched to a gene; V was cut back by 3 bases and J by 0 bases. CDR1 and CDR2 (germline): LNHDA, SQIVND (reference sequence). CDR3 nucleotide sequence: TGTGCCAGTAGTATTATCACAGGGGGCCGTATGAACACTGAAGCTTTCTTT. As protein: CASSIITGGRMNTEAFF.

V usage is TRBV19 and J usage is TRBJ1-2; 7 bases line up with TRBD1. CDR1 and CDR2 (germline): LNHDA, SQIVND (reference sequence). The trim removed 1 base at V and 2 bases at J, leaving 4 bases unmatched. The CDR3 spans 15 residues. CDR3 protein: CASSIVNRGNYGYTF. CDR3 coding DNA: TGTGCCAGTAGTATAGTTAACAGGGGAAACTATGGCTACACCTTC.

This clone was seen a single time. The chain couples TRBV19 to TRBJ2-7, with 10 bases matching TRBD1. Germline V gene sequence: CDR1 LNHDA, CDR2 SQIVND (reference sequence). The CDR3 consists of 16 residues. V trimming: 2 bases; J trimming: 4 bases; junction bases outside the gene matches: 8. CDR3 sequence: CASSITGQGDWYEQYF. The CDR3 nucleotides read TGTGCCAGTAGTATAACTGGACAGGGGGATTGGTACGAGCAGTACTTC.

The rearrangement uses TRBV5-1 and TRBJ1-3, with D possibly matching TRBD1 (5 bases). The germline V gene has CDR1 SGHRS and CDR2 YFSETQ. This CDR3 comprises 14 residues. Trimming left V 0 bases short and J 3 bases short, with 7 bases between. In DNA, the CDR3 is TGCGCCAGCAGCTTGGCGGGGGTTGGAAACACCATATATTTT. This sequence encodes CASSLAGVGNTIYF.

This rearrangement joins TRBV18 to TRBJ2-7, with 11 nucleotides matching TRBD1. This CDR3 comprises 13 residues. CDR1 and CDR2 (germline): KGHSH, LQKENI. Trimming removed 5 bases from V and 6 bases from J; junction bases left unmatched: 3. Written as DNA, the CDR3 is TGTGCCAGCTCAACCGGGACAGGGGGCGAGCAGTACTTC. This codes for CASSTGTGGEQYF.

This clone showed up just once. CDR3 region: CASSPTPPGTGGNYGYTF. CDR3 nucleotides: TGTGCCAGCTCACCTACCCCCCCCGGGACAGGGGGTAACTATGGCTACACCTTC. The gene calls are TRBV18 and TRBJ1-2; 11 nucleotides match TRBD1. With 3 bases clipped from V and 1 base from J, the junction kept 10 bases outside the gene matches. The CDR3 contains 18 residues. Germline-derived CDR1 and CDR2 are KGHSH and LQKENI.

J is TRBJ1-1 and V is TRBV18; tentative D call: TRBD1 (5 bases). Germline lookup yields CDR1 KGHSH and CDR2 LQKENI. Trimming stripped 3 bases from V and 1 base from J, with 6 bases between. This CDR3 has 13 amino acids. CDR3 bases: TGTGCCAGCTCACCTCAGGGGAACACTGAAGCTTTCTTT. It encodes CASSPQGNTEAFF.

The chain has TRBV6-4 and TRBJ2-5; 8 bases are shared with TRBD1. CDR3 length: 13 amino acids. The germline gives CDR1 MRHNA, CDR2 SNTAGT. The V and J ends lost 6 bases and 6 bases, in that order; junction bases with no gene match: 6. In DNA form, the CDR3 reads TGTGCCAGCAGACTGACAGGGGATAAGACCCAGTACTTC. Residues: CASRLTGDKTQYF.

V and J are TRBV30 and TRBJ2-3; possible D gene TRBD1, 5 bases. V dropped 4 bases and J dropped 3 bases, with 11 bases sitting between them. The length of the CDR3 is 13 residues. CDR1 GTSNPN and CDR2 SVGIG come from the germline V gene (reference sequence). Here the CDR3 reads CAWIMRQTDTQYF. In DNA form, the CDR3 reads TGTGCCTGGATAATGAGACAGACAGATACGCAGTATTTT. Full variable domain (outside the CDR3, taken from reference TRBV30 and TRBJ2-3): SQTIHQWPATLVQPVGSPLSLECTVEGTSNPNLYWYRQAAGRGLQLLFYSVGIGQISSEVPQNLSASRPQDRQFILSSKKLLLSDSGFYLCAWIMRQTDTQYFGPGTRLTVL.

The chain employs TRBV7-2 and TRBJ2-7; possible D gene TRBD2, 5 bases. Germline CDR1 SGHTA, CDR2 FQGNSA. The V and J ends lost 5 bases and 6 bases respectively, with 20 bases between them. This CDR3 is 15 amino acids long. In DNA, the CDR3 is TGTGCCAGCAGCCCGACCACACTCAGCCGGGGCGAGCAGTACTTC. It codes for CASSPTTLSRGEQYF.

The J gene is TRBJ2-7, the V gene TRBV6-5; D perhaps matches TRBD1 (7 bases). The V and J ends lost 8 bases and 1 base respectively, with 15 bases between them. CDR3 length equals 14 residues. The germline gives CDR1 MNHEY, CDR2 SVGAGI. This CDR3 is CASGRQGGSYEQYF. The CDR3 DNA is TGTGCCAGCGGAAGACAGGGAGGATCCTACGAGCAGTACTTC.

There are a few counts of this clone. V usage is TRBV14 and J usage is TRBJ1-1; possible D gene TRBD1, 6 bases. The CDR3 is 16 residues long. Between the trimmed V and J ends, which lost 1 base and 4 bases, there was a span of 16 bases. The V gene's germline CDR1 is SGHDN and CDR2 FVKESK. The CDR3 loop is CASSQATGWWSTEAFF. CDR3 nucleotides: TGTGCCAGCAGCCAAGCTACAGGGTGGTGGAGCACTGAAGCTTTCTTT.

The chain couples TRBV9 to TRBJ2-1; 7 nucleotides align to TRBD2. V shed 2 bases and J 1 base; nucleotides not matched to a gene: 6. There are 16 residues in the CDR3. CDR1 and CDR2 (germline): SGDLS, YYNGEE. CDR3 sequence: CASSVARGGSYNEQFF. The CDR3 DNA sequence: TGTGCCAGCAGCGTCGCTCGCGGGGGATCCTACAATGAGCAGTTCTTC.

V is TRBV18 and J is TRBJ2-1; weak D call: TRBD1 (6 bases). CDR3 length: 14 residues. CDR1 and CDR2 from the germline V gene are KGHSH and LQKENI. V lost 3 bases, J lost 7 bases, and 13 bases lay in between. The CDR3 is CASSPRGHTNEQFF. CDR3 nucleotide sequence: TGTGCCAGCTCACCGAGGGGACACACGAATGAGCAGTTCTTC.

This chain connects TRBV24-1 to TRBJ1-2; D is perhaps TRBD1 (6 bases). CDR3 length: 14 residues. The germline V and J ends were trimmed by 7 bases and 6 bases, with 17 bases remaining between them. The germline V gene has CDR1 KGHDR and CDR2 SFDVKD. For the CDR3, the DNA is TGTGCCACCAGACAGGGTCCGGCATCAAATGGCTACACCTTC. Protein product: CATRQGPASNGYTF.

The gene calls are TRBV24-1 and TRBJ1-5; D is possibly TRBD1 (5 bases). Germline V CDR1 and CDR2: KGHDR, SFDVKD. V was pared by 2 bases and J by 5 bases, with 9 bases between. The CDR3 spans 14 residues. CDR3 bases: TGTGCCACCAGTGATTCCGGGGGACATCAGCCCCAGCATTTT. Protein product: CATSDSGGHQPQHF.

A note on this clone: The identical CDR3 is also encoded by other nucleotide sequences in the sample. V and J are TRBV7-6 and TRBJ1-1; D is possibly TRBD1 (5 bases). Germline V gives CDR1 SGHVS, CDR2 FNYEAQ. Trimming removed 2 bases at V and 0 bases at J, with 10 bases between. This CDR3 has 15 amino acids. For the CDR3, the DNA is TGTGCCAGCAGCTTATTAGCAGGGATGAACACTGAAGCTTTCTTT. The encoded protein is CASSLLAGMNTEAFF.

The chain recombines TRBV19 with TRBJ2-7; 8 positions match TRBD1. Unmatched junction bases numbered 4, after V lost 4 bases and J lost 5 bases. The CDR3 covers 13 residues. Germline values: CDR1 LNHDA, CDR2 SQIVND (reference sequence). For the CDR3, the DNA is TGTGCCAGTAGTACCGGACAGGGTGACGAGCAGTACTTC. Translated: CASSTGQGDEQYF.

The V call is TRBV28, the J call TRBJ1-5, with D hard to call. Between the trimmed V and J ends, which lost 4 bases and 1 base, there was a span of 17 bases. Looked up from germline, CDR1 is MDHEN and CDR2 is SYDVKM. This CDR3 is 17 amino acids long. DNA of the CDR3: TGTGCCAGCAGTTCGCCCCCCGCGGTGAGGAGCAATCAGCCCCAGCATTTT. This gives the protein CASSSPPAVRSNQPQHF.

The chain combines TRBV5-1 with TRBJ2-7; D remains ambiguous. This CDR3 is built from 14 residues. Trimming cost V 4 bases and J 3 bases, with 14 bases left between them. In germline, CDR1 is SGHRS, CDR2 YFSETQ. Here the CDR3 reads CASSVMSGIYEQYF. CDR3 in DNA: TGCGCCAGCAGCGTAATGTCAGGAATCTACGAGCAGTACTTC.

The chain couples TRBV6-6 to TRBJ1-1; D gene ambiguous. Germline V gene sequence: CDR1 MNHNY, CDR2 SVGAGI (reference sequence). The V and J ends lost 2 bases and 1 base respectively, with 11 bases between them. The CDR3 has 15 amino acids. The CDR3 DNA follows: TGTGCCAGCAGTTACGCCAACGAGGGGAACACTGAAGCTTTCTTT. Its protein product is CASSYANEGNTEAFF.

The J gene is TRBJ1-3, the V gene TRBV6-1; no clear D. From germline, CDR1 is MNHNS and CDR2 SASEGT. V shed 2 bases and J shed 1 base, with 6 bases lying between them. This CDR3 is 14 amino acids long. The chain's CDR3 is CASSEIGSGNTIYF. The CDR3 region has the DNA TGTGCCAGCAGTGAAATCGGGTCTGGAAACACCATATATTTT.

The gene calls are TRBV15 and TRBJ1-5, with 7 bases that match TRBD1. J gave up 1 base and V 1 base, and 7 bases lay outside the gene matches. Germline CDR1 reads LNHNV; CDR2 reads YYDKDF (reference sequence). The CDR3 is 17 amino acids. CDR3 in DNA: TGTGCCACCAGCAGAGGATACGGGACAGAGAGCAATCAGCCCCAGCATTTT. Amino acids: CATSRGYGTESNQPQHF. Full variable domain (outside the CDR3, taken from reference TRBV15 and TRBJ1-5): DAMVIQNPRYQVTQFGKPVTLSCSQTLNHNVMYWYQQKSSQAPKLLFHYYDKDFNNEADTPDNFQSRRPNTSFCFLDIRSPGLGDTAMYLCATSRGYGTESNQPQHFGDGTRLSIL.

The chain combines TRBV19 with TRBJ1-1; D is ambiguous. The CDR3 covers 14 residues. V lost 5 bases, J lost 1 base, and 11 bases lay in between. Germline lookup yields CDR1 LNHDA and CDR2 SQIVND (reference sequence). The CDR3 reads CASSPRGGNTEAFF. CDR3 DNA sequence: TGTGCCAGTAGTCCGAGAGGAGGGAACACTGAAGCTTTCTTT.